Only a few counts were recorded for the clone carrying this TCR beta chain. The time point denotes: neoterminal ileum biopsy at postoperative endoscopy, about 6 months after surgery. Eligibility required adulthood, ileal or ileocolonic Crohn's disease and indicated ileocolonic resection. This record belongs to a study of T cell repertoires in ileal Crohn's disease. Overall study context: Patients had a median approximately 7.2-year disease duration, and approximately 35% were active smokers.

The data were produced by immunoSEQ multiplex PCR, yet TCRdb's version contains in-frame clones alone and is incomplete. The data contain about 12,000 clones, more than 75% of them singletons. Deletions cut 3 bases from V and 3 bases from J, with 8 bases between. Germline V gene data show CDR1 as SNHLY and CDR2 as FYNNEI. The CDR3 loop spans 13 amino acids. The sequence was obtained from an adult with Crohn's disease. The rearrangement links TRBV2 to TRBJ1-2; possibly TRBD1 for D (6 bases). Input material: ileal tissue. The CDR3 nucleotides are TGTGCCAGCAGTGAGAACAGGGACTATGGCTACACCTTC. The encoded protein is CASSENRDYGYTF.